These 21 T cell receptor beta chains were all obtained from the same sample, sequenced in a study of chemoradiotherapy in HPV16-positive cancers. The table came from immunoSEQ multiplex PCR; TCRdb's copy has only in-frame clones and leaves some out. Counted here are tens of thousands of clones, about 94% occurring once; the ten biggest clones make up about a sixth. The sample here was blood, taken from a patient who underwent chemoradiotherapy. The source is a human donor with HPV-associated anogenital cancer.

The chain couples TRBV2 to TRBJ2-2, with 8 bases aligning to TRBD2. Unmatched junction bases numbered 7, after V lost 3 bases and J lost 7 bases. The CDR3 extends over 15 amino acids. Germline V CDR1 and CDR2: SNHLY, FYNNEI. The CDR3, as DNA: TGTGCCAGCAGTGACGGGAGGGCCTATCTCGGGGAGCTGTTTTTT. It is translated as CASSDGRAYLGELFF.

The chain combines TRBV9 with TRBJ2-7, with D possibly called TRBD1 or TRBD2 (5 bases each). Between the trimmed V and J ends, which lost 4 bases and 3 bases, there was a span of 20 bases. This CDR3 has 16 amino acids. Germline lookup yields CDR1 SGDLS and CDR2 YYNGEE. For the CDR3, the DNA is TGTGCCAGCAGCACCGGGACGGGGTGGTCTGTCTACGAGCAGTACTTC. Encoded protein: CASSTGTGWSVYEQYF.

The chain joins TRBV11-2 to TRBJ2-5; D ambiguous. Trimming left V 1 base short and J 4 bases short, with 7 bases between. The CDR3 is made up of 13 amino acids. The V gene's germline CDR1 is SGHAT and CDR2 FQNNGV. The CDR3 protein is CASSLGGIETQYF. CDR3 DNA sequence: TGTGCCAGCAGCTTAGGGGGAATAGAGACCCAGTACTTC. Supplemented by reference TRBV11-2 and TRBJ2-5, the full variable domain reads EAGVAQSPRYKIIEKRQSVAFWCNPISGHATLYWYQQILGQGPKLLIQFQNNGVVDDSQLPKDRFSAERLKGVDSTLKIQPAKLEDSAVYLCASSLGGIETQYFGPGTRLLVL.

The chain uses TRBV6-6 and TRBJ1-2, with unresolved D. CDR3 size: 13 residues. The ends were cut back, 6 bases at V and 8 bases at J, with 16 bases in the middle. CDR1 is MNHNY and CDR2 is SVGAGI in the germline V gene (reference sequence). In nucleotides, the CDR3 is TGTGCCAGCAGCCCCCTGCCCACGGCGGGCTACACCTTC. Translating it yields CASSPLPTAGYTF.

V and J are TRBV28 and TRBJ2-1, with 8 bases lining up with TRBD2. The trim removed 7 bases at V and 9 bases at J, leaving 5 bases unmatched. The CDR3 consists of 12 residues. CDR1 is MDHEN, CDR2 SYDVKM, per germline. The CDR3 DNA follows: TGTGCCAGCAACCAGCGGGAGACTGAGCAGTTCTTC. Its protein is CASNQRETEQFF.

This chain joins TRBV6-6 and TRBJ1-4, with 9 bases fitting TRBD1. There are 16 residues in the CDR3. With 6 bases clipped from V and 0 bases from J, the junction kept 5 bases outside the gene matches. Per germline, CDR1 MNHNY and CDR2 SVGAGI (reference sequence). CDR3 amino acids: CASSPTGGTTNEKLFF. The CDR3 coding sequence is TGTGCCAGCAGCCCGACAGGGGGGACAACTAATGAAAAACTGTTTTTT.

The V gene is TRBV7-8, the J gene TRBJ1-1, with D unresolved. The CDR3 is 15 amino acids. Germline assignment: CDR1 SGHVS and CDR2 FQNEAQ. V was trimmed by 6 bases and J by 0 bases, leaving 14 bases between them. This chain's CDR3 is CASRLTTKLNTEAFF. The CDR3 nucleotides read TGTGCCAGCAGACTAACTACAAAACTGAACACTGAAGCTTTCTTT.

This rearrangement joins TRBV12-5 to TRBJ2-3; 7 bases map to TRBD2. Per germline, CDR1 LGHNT and CDR2 FRNRAP. Trimming took 6 bases from V and 4 from J; bases not matched to a gene: 7. The CDR3 is 14 amino acids. The CDR3 loop is CASGPRTSPDTQYF. The CDR3 DNA reads as TGTGCTAGTGGCCCTAGGACTAGTCCAGATACGCAGTATTTT.

This rearrangement joins TRBV29-1 to TRBJ1-2, with no clear D. V was pared by 4 bases and J by 1 base, with 10 bases between. The CDR3 totals 13 residues. Germline V gene lookup returns CDR1 SQVTM and CDR2 ANQGSEA. The CDR3: CSVVSAFNYGYTF. CDR3 DNA sequence: TGCAGCGTTGTCTCGGCCTTTAACTATGGCTACACCTTC.

This rearrangement joins TRBV13 to TRBJ2-3; 7 bases are a match to TRBD1. V trimming: 0 bases; J trimming: 15 bases; junction bases outside the gene matches: 6. Germline loops: CDR1 PRHDT, CDR2 FYEKMQ (reference sequence). CDR3 length equals 12 residues. CDR3 in amino acids: CASSLGRQGNYF. For the CDR3, the DNA is TGTGCCAGCAGCTTAGGGAGACAGGGTAACTATTTT.

The J gene is TRBJ2-2, the V gene TRBV28; 7 bases agree with TRBD1. There are 15 residues in the CDR3. V dropped 7 bases and J dropped 4; count of bases not matched to a gene: 9. CDR1 is MDHEN and CDR2 is SYDVKM in the germline V gene. CDR3 loop: CASNLDRVGTGELFF. CDR3 in DNA: TGTGCCAGCAACCTTGACAGGGTGGGCACCGGGGAGCTGTTTTTT.

The chain is built from TRBV11-2 and TRBJ2-3; no reliable D call. This CDR3 region has 12 residues. The germline V gene has CDR1 SGHAT and CDR2 FQNNGV. V was pared by 5 bases and J by 3 bases, with 6 bases between. CDR3 DNA sequence: TGTGCCAGCAGCCGGTCAACAGATACGCAGTATTTT. It is translated as CASSRSTDTQYF.

J is TRBJ1-4 and V is TRBV7-8; the match to TRBD1 covers 7 bases. CDR1 and CDR2 (germline): SGHVS, FQNEAQ. The CDR3 loop spans 15 amino acids. J lost 5 bases, V lost 1 base, and 4 bases had no gene match. This CDR3 is CASSLGQGRNEKLFF. The CDR3, as DNA: TGTGCCAGCAGCTTAGGACAGGGCAGGAATGAAAAACTGTTTTTT.

V gene TRBV11-1 combines with J gene TRBJ2-1; D is perhaps TRBD2 (6 bases). CDR3 length equals 16 residues. The germline V gene has CDR1 SGHAT and CDR2 FQDESV (reference sequence). Trimming pared 5 bases from V and 0 bases from J, leaving 14 bases between. CDR3 amino acids: CASSRTRGSSYNEQFF. DNA of the CDR3: TGTGCCAGCAGCCGAACCCGGGGGAGCTCCTACAATGAGCAGTTCTTC.

This chain joins TRBV7-9 and TRBJ2-5, with TRBD2 matching 7 bases. CDR3 size: 16 residues. With 0 bases clipped from V and 2 bases from J, the junction kept 6 bases outside the gene matches. Germline V gives CDR1 SEHNR, CDR2 FQNEAQ (reference sequence). The CDR3 protein is CASSLAVLAKQETQYF. The CDR3, as DNA: TGTGCCAGCAGCTTAGCGGTACTAGCGAAACAAGAGACCCAGTACTTC.

This chain joins TRBV6-1 and TRBJ2-7; the match to TRBD1 covers 9 bases. The CDR3 is made up of 16 amino acids. The trim removed 4 bases at V and 3 bases at J, leaving 10 bases unmatched. Germline CDR1 is MNHNS and CDR2 is SASEGT. In nucleotides, the CDR3 is TGTGCCAGCAGTGCGGTGAAGGGACAGGGCCGCTACGAGCAGTACTTC. It is translated as CASSAVKGQGRYEQYF.

The chain employs TRBV19 and TRBJ2-7; 8 bases match TRBD2. The CDR3 is made up of 14 amino acids. The ends lost 3 bases at V and 3 bases at J; junction bases unmatched: 4. The germline V gene has CDR1 LNHDA and CDR2 SQIVND (reference sequence). CDR3 nucleotides: TGTGCCAGTAGTATTGCGGGGGGCCACTACGAGCAGTACTTC. This translates into CASSIAGGHYEQYF. Filled out from reference TRBV19 and TRBJ2-7, the complete variable domain reads DGGITQSPKYLFRKEGQNVTLSCEQNLNHDAMYWYRQDPGQGLRLIYYSQIVNDFQKGDIAEGYSVSREKKESFPLTVTSAQKNPTAFYLCASSIAGGHYEQYFGPGTRLTVT.

This clone has just a few counts. The chain joins TRBV6-1 to TRBJ1-6, with 8 bases matching TRBD1. CDR1 is MNHNS, CDR2 SASEGT, per germline. The CDR3 length is 13 residues. Unmatched junction bases numbered 1, after V lost 7 bases and J lost 5 bases. CDR3 protein: CASKTGDNSPLHF. CDR3 DNA: TGTGCCAGCAAGACAGGGGATAATTCACCCCTCCACTTT.

V and J are TRBV5-1 and TRBJ2-2, with a tentative D call TRBD2 (6 bases). V was cut by 4 bases and J by 2 bases, with 12 bases left in between. In germline, CDR1 is SGHRS, CDR2 YFSETQ. The length of the CDR3 is 15 residues. The CDR3 reads CASSEGLSNTGELFF. The CDR3 DNA reads TGCGCCAGCAGCGAGGGACTTTCTAACACCGGGGAGCTGTTTTTT. The complete variable domain, with remaining parts taken from reference TRBV5-1 and TRBJ2-2, reads KAGVTQTPRYLIKTRGQQVTLSCSPISGHRSVSWYQQTPGQGLQFLFEYFSETQRNKGNFPGRFSGRQFSNSRSEMNVSTLELGDSALYLCASSEGLSNTGELFFGEGSRLTVL.

The rearrangement links TRBV5-6 to TRBJ1-1; D is unresolved. Germline CDR1 is SGHDT and CDR2 is YYEEEE. The ends were cut back, 0 bases at V and 6 bases at J, with 18 bases in the middle. The CDR3 covers 16 residues. In DNA form, the CDR3 reads TGTGCCAGCAGCTTGGCGCCGTGGGCTTCACGACCTGAAGCTTTCTTT. This encodes CASSLAPWASRPEAFF.

The V call is TRBV23-1, the J call TRBJ2-7; 9 bases match TRBD1. TRBV23-1 is classed as an ORF, of uncertain function. Unmatched junction bases numbered 8, after V lost 5 bases and J lost 3 bases. CDR3 length: 15 residues. CDR3 sequence (DNA): TGCGCCAGCAGTACAAACCCGGGACAGGGCTACGAGCAGTACTTC. It encodes CASSTNPGQGYEQYF.